These 8 T cell receptor beta chains were all obtained from the same sample, sequenced in a study of a mutant IDH1 vaccine in newly diagnosed glioma. Antigens of these TCRs are unknown. Noted time point: week 11, during vaccination. Every single dose of the vaccine, 300 ug of mutant IDH1 20-mer peptide, came with topical imiquimod. Measured with immunoSEQ multiplex PCR; TCRdb has only the in-frame clones, and not every one. The sample contains tens of thousands of clones, about 78% of which appear only once. The sample consisted of PBMCs, taken from a glioma patient whose treatment included an IDH1 peptide vaccine. The receptors originated from a woman between 18 and 29 years old with glioma.

This rearrangement joins TRBV7-3 to TRBJ2-5; TRBD2 matches 9 bases. The CDR3 runs 15 residues. Germline V gives CDR1 SGHTA, CDR2 FQGTGA. V was pared by 5 bases and J by 0 bases, with 4 bases of the junction left unmatched. The CDR3: CASSPLAGNQETQYF. Here the CDR3 DNA reads TGTGCCAGCAGCCCCCTAGCGGGAAACCAAGAGACCCAGTACTTC.

J is TRBJ1-2 and V is TRBV5-1; D is uncertain. The V end lost 0 bases, the J end lost 7 bases, and 4 bases lay between the germline ends. The germline V gene has CDR1 SGHRS and CDR2 YFSETQ. The CDR3 runs to 11 residues. The CDR3: CASSLGVGYTF. CDR3 sequence (DNA): TGCGCCAGCAGCTTGGGTGTTGGCTACACCTTC. Looking up the rest from reference TRBV5-1 and TRBJ1-2 gives the full variable domain: KAGVTQTPRYLIKTRGQQVTLSCSPISGHRSVSWYQQTPGQGLQFLFEYFSETQRNKGNFPGRFSGRQFSNSRSEMNVSTLELGDSALYLCASSLGVGYTFGSGTRLTVV.

This sequence joins TRBV29-1 and TRBJ1-1; perhaps TRBD1 as D (6 bases). Germline CDR1 and CDR2: SQVTM and ANQGSEA. This CDR3 is 15 amino acids long. Trimming left V 3 bases short and J 3 bases short, with 17 bases between. As DNA, the CDR3 is TGCAGCGTTGAGGGGAGGGGGGCCGGGGACACTGAAGCTTTCTTT. This encodes CSVEGRGAGDTEAFF.

The rearrangement uses TRBV11-1 and TRBJ2-2; D uncertain. CDR3 length equals 13 residues. The V end was cut by 2 bases, the J end by 5 bases, with 6 bases between. Germline CDR1 and CDR2: SGHAT and FQDESV (reference sequence). CDR3 nucleotide sequence: TGTGCCAGCAGCTTAAGGGTTACCGGGGAGCTGTTTTTT. Translating it yields CASSLRVTGELFF.

V usage is TRBV7-9 and J usage is TRBJ2-7; D unclear. There are 13 residues in the CDR3. Trimming removed 1 base at V and 3 bases at J, with 7 bases between. Germline CDR1 reads SEHNR; CDR2 reads FQNEAQ (reference sequence). The CDR3 nucleotides are TGTGCCAGCAGCTTAGATATGGGCTACGAGCAGTACTTC. This gives the protein CASSLDMGYEQYF.

As concerns this clone: Sequence at one end of the junction differs from germline and may be a read error. The chain uses TRBV7-7 and TRBJ2-3; 9 nucleotides match TRBD2. Germline-derived CDR1 and CDR2 are SSHAT and FNYEAQ (reference sequence). The CDR3 is 13 residues long. This CDR3 reads CASSAGGRDTQYF. The CDR3 region has the DNA TGTGCTAGCAGCGCGGGGGGGCGGGATACGCAGTATTTT. Complete variable domain (other parts from reference TRBV7-7 and TRBJ2-3): GAGVSQSPRYKVTKRGQDVTLRCDPISSHATLYWYQQALGQGPEFLTYFNYEAQPDKSGLPSDRFSAERPEGSISTLTIQRTEQRDSAMYRCASSAGGRDTQYFGPGTRLTVL.

The chain employs TRBV30 and TRBJ1-2; 10 bases align to TRBD1. Trimming cost V 4 bases and J 2 bases; bases outside gene matches: 19. The CDR3 length is 19 residues. CDR1 GTSNPN and CDR2 SVGIG come from the germline V gene (reference sequence). The DNA of the CDR3 is TGTGCCTGGATACATTGGGCGCCCGGGACAGGGGTTCTCAACTATGGCTACACCTTC. Protein sequence: CAWIHWAPGTGVLNYGYTF.

Comments on this clone: One end of the junction does not line up with germline, which may come from a read error. This rearrangement joins TRBV7-7 to TRBJ1-3, with D possibly TRBD1 on 6 matching bases. The CDR3 sequence is 15 residues long. The germline gives CDR1 SSHAT, CDR2 FNYEAQ (reference sequence). The CDR3 reads CASSPKGQSRNTIYF. In DNA, the CDR3 is TGTGCTAGCAGCCCAAAGGGACAATCCAGAAACACCATATATTTT.